The clone carrying this T cell receptor (beta chain) came up a few times. The CDR3 consists of 14 residues. The V gene lost 2 bases and the J gene lost 7 bases, with 9 bases spanning the gap. Germline lookup yields CDR1 SGHTA and CDR2 FQGNSA. These data come from a study of blood T cell repertoires in COVID-19. Study details: From T cells, B-cell-depleted T cells, or PBMCs came the material, which was cDNA or gDNA.

Assay: immunoSEQ multiplex PCR; the TCRdb copy retains only in-frame clones and omits some. The sample includes just over 80,000 clones, around 81% of them seen just once. Sequenced input: peripheral blood. The V call is TRBV7-2, the J call TRBJ1-6, with TRBD1 as a possible D gene (6 bases). The sequence derives from an older man with acute or convalescent COVID-19. CDR3 region: CASSLSQGNSPLHF. CDR3 in DNA: TGTGCCAGCAGCTTATCACAGGGAAATTCACCCCTCCACTTT.